The 23 T cell receptor beta chains reported below all come from one sample, sequenced in a study of CD8 T cells in ankylosing spondylitis. These receptors have no identified antigens. Via MiXCR, TCRdb re-called the 5' RACE reads, giving one row per CDR3 protein. The repertoire includes about 500,000 distinct CDR3 sequences, about 12% of them detected once, and about 6.5% sits in the top ten. Study-level findings and limits: A TCR beta motif of fewer than 10 highly homologous variants seemed to mark ankylosing spondylitis blood.

The sequencing input was blood, either unsorted or a sorted T cell fraction (not recorded which). The receptors derive from a male donor with ankylosing spondylitis.

This clonotype was seen more than once but under ten times. The chain joins TRBV3-1 to TRBJ1-6, with TRBD1 identical over 9 bases. Germline assignment: CDR1 LGHDT and CDR2 YNNKEL (reference sequence). This CDR3 has 15 amino acids. V lost 3 bases to trimming and J lost 9 bases; unmatched junction nucleotides: 6. CDR3 in amino acids: CASSQGQGLSSPLHF. The CDR3, as DNA: TGTGCCAGCAGCCAGGGACAGGGTTTAAGTTCACCCCTCCACTTT.

This clonotype was recorded a few times. The chain uses TRBV3-1 and TRBJ1-1, with no clear D. V lost 4 bases, J lost 4 bases, and 10 bases lay in between. Germline V gene sequence: CDR1 LGHDT, CDR2 YNNKEL (reference sequence). The CDR3 consists of 13 residues. The CDR3 nucleotides read TGTGCCAGCAGCCCCTGGGCGGGCACTGAAGCTTTCTTT. This gives the protein CASSPWAGTEAFF. Together with reference TRBV3-1 and TRBJ1-1, the CDR3 gives the full variable domain: DTAVSQTPKYLVTQMGNDKSIKCEQNLGHDTMYWYKQDSKKFLKIMFSYNNKELIINETVPNRFSPKSPDKAHLNLHINSLELGDSAVYFCASSPWAGTEAFFGQGTRLTVV.

This clonotype was counted between two and nine times. The gene calls are TRBV11-2 and TRBJ2-1; 8 bases line up with TRBD2. V lost 5 bases to trimming and J lost 2 bases; unmatched junction nucleotides: 8. The CDR3 covers 16 residues. CDR1 SGHAT and CDR2 FQNNGV come from the germline V gene. The CDR3 sequence: CASSLEVAGPYNEQFF. The CDR3 bases are TGTGCCAGCAGCCTCGAGGTAGCGGGACCCTACAATGAGCAGTTCTTC.

This clonotype was seen repeatedly, ten times or more. DNA of the CDR3: TGTGCCAGCAACGTCAGGGCCTCCTACGAGCAGTACTTC. Translating gives CASNVRASYEQYF. The gene calls are TRBV7-2 and TRBJ2-7; weak D call: TRBD1 (5 bases). CDR1 SGHTA and CDR2 FQGNSA come from the germline V gene. Between the trimmed V and J ends, which lost 7 bases and 0 bases, there was a span of 10 bases. The CDR3 is 13 residues long.

This clonotype has a handful of counts. V and J are TRBV6-1 and TRBJ1-5; no clear D. The V end was cut by 6 bases, the J end by 0 bases, with 12 bases between. CDR3 length: 15 residues. Germline CDR1 MNHNS, CDR2 SASEGT. CDR3 in amino acids: CASSSEGHSNQPQHF. The CDR3 bases are TGTGCCAGCAGCTCGGAAGGTCATAGCAATCAGCCCCAGCATTTT.

This clonotype is a singleton in its sample. This rearrangement joins TRBV20-1 to TRBJ2-7, with 12 bases lining up with TRBD2. The CDR3 sequence is 14 residues long. J was trimmed by 7 bases and V by 0 bases; bases with no gene match: 4. Germline lookup yields CDR1 DFQATT and CDR2 SNEGSKA (reference sequence). CDR3 bases: TGCAGTGCTAGAGATGGACTAGCGGGGCCAGAGCAGTACTTC. Its translation is CSARDGLAGPEQYF.

This clonotype was observed a few times. The V gene is TRBV4-2, the J gene TRBJ2-5; 9 bases match TRBD2. Germline CDR1 LGHNA, CDR2 YNFKEQ. The V segment lost 3 bases and the J segment 1 base; nucleotides outside the gene matches: 6. The CDR3 loop spans 16 amino acids. The CDR3 reads CASSQVAGARQETQYF. The CDR3, as DNA: TGTGCCAGCAGCCAGGTAGCGGGAGCGCGCCAAGAGACCCAGTACTTC.

This clonotype has just a few counts. This chain connects TRBV11-2 to TRBJ2-7; 9 bases are shared with TRBD2. The length of the CDR3 is 17 residues. The J segment lost 4 bases and the V segment lost 0 bases, leaving 10 bases of the junction unmatched. Germline assignment: CDR1 SGHAT and CDR2 FQNNGV. In nucleotides, the CDR3 is TGTGCCAGCAGCTTAGATATGATGGCGGGAGGGCTGTACGAGCAGTACTTC. Its protein product is CASSLDMMAGGLYEQYF.

This clonotype showed up many times. The chain employs TRBV20-1 and TRBJ2-1; D is undetermined. The CDR3 has 11 amino acids. Germline CDR1 is DFQATT and CDR2 is SNEGSKA (reference sequence). V lost 3 bases, J lost 7 bases, and 7 bases lay in between. This CDR3 is CSASLANEQFF. The CDR3, as DNA: TGCAGTGCTAGTCTGGCAAATGAGCAGTTCTTC.

This clonotype showed up just a few times. The chain joins TRBV7-2 to TRBJ1-1; D is unresolved. The CDR3 has 13 amino acids. Per germline, CDR1 SGHTA and CDR2 FQGNSA. Trimming pared 6 bases from V and 11 bases from J, leaving 19 bases between. CDR3 in amino acids: CASSSGPAREAFF. Written as DNA, the CDR3 is TGTGCCAGCAGTTCTGGACCGGCTCGCGAGGCTTTCTTT.

This clonotype was detected many times. Here the CDR3 reads CASSEFGGRGYNEQFF. The CDR3 DNA sequence: TGTGCCAGCAGTGAATTCGGCGGGAGGGGTTACAATGAGCAGTTCTTC. The chain is built from TRBV25-1 and TRBJ2-1; the match to TRBD2 covers 9 bases. Germline lookup yields CDR1 MGHDK and CDR2 SYGVNS. This CDR3 is 16 amino acids long. The V segment lost 1 base and the J segment 4 bases; nucleotides outside the gene matches: 5.

The rearrangement links TRBV10-3 to TRBJ1-4; TRBD1 matches at 7 bases. With 4 bases clipped from V and 1 base from J, the junction kept 3 bases outside the gene matches. Germline loops: CDR1 ENHRY, CDR2 SYGVKD. The CDR3 covers 15 residues. The CDR3 bases are TGTGCCATCAGTGGGGGACAGCGAACTAATGAAAAACTGTTTTTT. It codes for CAISGGQRTNEKLFF.

This chain uses TRBV6-5 with TRBJ1-1, with TRBD1 matching 8 bases. Losses at the gene ends were 4 bases for V and 11 bases for J; bases not matched to a gene: 9. Germline assignment: CDR1 MNHEY and CDR2 SVGAGI. The CDR3 totals 13 residues. CDR3 bases: TGTGCCAGCAGTTCCTTGACAGGGGTGGCCGCTTTCTTT. Its protein product is CASSSLTGVAAFF.

The CDR3 sequence is CASSSPTQSQGSSYNEQFF. CDR3 DNA sequence: TGCGCCAGCAGCTCACCCACCCAATCACAGGGGAGCTCCTACAATGAGCAGTTCTTC. The genes are TRBV5-1 and TRBJ2-1; TRBD1 matches at 7 bases. Per the germline V gene, CDR1 is SGHRS and CDR2 is YFSETQ. Trimming removed 3 bases from V and 0 bases from J; junction bases left unmatched: 15. This CDR3 is 19 amino acids long.

The V gene is TRBV20-1, the J gene TRBJ2-6; no reliable D call. The CDR3 is 13 residues long. The germline gives CDR1 DFQATT, CDR2 SNEGSKA (reference sequence). V lost 3 bases and J lost 9, with 12 bases in between. CDR3 sequence reads: CSARLPILNVLTF. The CDR3 nucleotides are TGCAGTGCTAGGCTACCCATCCTCAACGTCCTGACTTTC.

This clonotype was counted ten times or more. The chain recombines TRBV29-1 with TRBJ2-3; perhaps D is TRBD1 or TRBD2 (5 bases each). Germline V CDR1 and CDR2: SQVTM, ANQGSEA. This CDR3 contains 14 residues. Deletions cut 3 bases from V and 4 bases from J, with 14 bases between. The CDR3 spells CSVENVGTADTQYF. DNA of the CDR3: TGCAGCGTTGAGAACGTGGGGACCGCAGATACGCAGTATTTT.

This clonotype was observed a few times. The chain couples TRBV10-3 to TRBJ2-3; D gene unclear. Trimming removed 0 bases at V and 8 bases at J, with 9 bases between. Germline lookup yields CDR1 ENHRY and CDR2 SYGVKD. This CDR3 is 13 amino acids long. Here the CDR3 reads CAISESNGGTQYF. The CDR3 coding sequence is TGTGCCATCAGTGAGTCGAATGGTGGTACGCAGTATTTT.

J is TRBJ2-1 and V is TRBV11-2; possibly TRBD1 for D (6 bases). CDR3 length: 16 residues. Trimming stripped 5 bases from V and 0 bases from J, with 14 bases between. CDR1 and CDR2 from the germline V gene are SGHAT and FQNNGV. The CDR3 sequence: CASSVGQLSSYNEQFF. DNA of the CDR3: TGTGCCAGCAGCGTTGGACAGCTTAGCTCCTACAATGAGCAGTTCTTC. The entire variable domain, with the rest obtained from reference TRBV11-2 and TRBJ2-1, is as follows: EAGVAQSPRYKIIEKRQSVAFWCNPISGHATLYWYQQILGQGPKLLIQFQNNGVVDDSQLPKDRFSAERLKGVDSTLKIQPAKLEDSAVYLCASSVGQLSSYNEQFFGPGTRLTVL.

This clonotype occurred a few times. J is TRBJ2-1 and V is TRBV5-1; 8 nucleotides match TRBD2. The V and J ends lost 3 bases and 2 bases, in that order; junction bases with no gene match: 7. Germline V lookup: CDR1 SGHRS, CDR2 YFSETQ. The length of the CDR3 is 16 residues. The CDR3 region has the DNA TGCGCCAGCAGCTGGAGCGGACTAGCAGCCTACAATGAGCAGTTCTTC. It codes for CASSWSGLAAYNEQFF.

The rearrangement links TRBV7-6 to TRBJ2-7; D is unresolved. V shed 5 bases and J shed 5 bases, with 10 bases lying between them. This CDR3 comprises 12 residues. Germline CDR1 and CDR2: SGHVS and FNYEAQ. The CDR3 loop is CASSPPPHEQYF. The CDR3 DNA follows: TGTGCCAGCAGCCCACCCCCCCACGAGCAGTACTTC.

J is TRBJ1-3 and V is TRBV7-8; TRBD1 might be the D (5 bases). Per germline, CDR1 SGHVS and CDR2 FQNEAQ. Trimming took off 4 bases at V and 0 bases at J, with 16 bases between the two ends. The CDR3 totals 17 residues. CDR3 amino acids: CASSYRQRRSSGNTIYF. DNA for the CDR3: TGTGCCAGCAGCTACCGACAGAGAAGAAGCTCTGGAAACACCATATATTTT.

This clonotype has a handful of counts. The chain links TRBV3-1 to TRBJ1-5; D might be TRBD1 (6 bases). There are 16 residues in the CDR3. Germline CDR1 is LGHDT and CDR2 is YNNKEL (reference sequence). V lost 1 base to trimming and J lost 11 bases, with 21 bases between them. The CDR3 DNA follows: TGTGCCAGCAGCCAAGGAGGATCCGGGGGCGGGGGGTCCCAGCATTTT. Amino acid sequence: CASSQGGSGGGGSQHF.

The chain links TRBV11-3 to TRBJ1-6; no clear D gene. Germline V gene data show CDR1 as SGHNT and CDR2 as YENEEA. The CDR3 loop spans 13 amino acids. V was trimmed by 5 bases and J by 10 bases, leaving 12 bases between them. The CDR3 region is CASSRGRSSPLHF. CDR3 DNA: TGTGCCAGCAGCCGTGGACGCTCCTCACCCCTCCACTTT.